One sample yielded the 31 T cell receptor beta chains listed below, sequenced in a study of cytomegalovirus exposure and HLA in healthy donors. The data were produced by immunoSEQ multiplex PCR, yet TCRdb's version contains in-frame clones alone and is incomplete. Among about 84,000 clones, roughly 93% were seen once, and the ten largest hold 2% to 2.5%. Source material: PBMCs. All receptors derive from a man aged 25-45 years in good health and CMV-seronegative.

The rearrangement links TRBV23-1 to TRBJ2-1; TRBD1 agrees at 8 bases. TRBV23-1 qualifies as an ORF whose function is uncertain. Trimming removed 6 bases from V and 3 bases from J; junction bases left unmatched: 13. The CDR3 has 17 residues. The CDR3, as DNA: TGCGCCAGCAGAACTTGCCGCCGGGACAGGAGCTACAATGAGCAGTTCTTC. This codes for CASRTCRRDRSYNEQFF.

This clone was detected once. The J gene is TRBJ2-2, the V gene TRBV28; 10 nucleotides align to TRBD2. The ends lost 4 bases at V and 2 bases at J; junction bases unmatched: 4. The CDR3 runs 16 residues. Germline V CDR1 and CDR2: MDHEN, SYDVKM. CDR3 sequence: CASSSLAGDNTGELFF. In nucleotides, the CDR3 is TGTGCCAGCAGTTCCCTAGCGGGAGATAACACCGGGGAGCTGTTTTTT.

This clone was detected a few times. The chain recombines TRBV5-1 with TRBJ1-5, with D uncertain. V lost 0 bases, J lost 1 base, and 8 bases lay in between. Germline V gene data show CDR1 as SGHRS and CDR2 as YFSETQ. The CDR3 has 15 residues. The CDR3 nucleotides are TGCGCCAGCAGCTTGGGGGCGGGCAGCAATCAGCCCCAGCATTTT. Its protein product is CASSLGAGSNQPQHF.

This chain joins TRBV7-2 and TRBJ1-4; D unclear. Germline values: CDR1 SGHTA, CDR2 FQGNSA. The V end was cut by 4 bases, the J end by 4 bases, with 7 bases between. The length of the CDR3 is 13 residues. CDR3 sequence (DNA): TGTGCCAGCAGCTCGCGCGATAATGAAAAACTGTTTTTT. It translates to CASSSRDNEKLFF.

The chain recombines TRBV5-4 with TRBJ1-4; a weak D match, TRBD1 (6 bases). Trimming took off 0 bases at V and 6 bases at J, with 15 bases between the two ends. Germline-derived CDR1 and CDR2 are SGHNT and YYREEE (reference sequence). This CDR3 comprises 16 residues. CDR3 coding DNA: TGTGCCAGCAGCTTGGGAGGGGGTGTGACGGATGAAAAACTGTTTTTT. It translates to CASSLGGGVTDEKLFF.

The J gene is TRBJ2-1, the V gene TRBV2; 8 nucleotides line up with TRBD1. Germline trimming cut 4 bases from V and 4 bases from J; bases unmatched to any gene: 6. The CDR3 runs 15 residues. Germline V gives CDR1 SNHLY, CDR2 FYNNEI. CDR3 region: CASSAQQGVYNEQFF. CDR3 nucleotides: TGTGCCAGCAGTGCTCAACAGGGGGTTTACAATGAGCAGTTCTTC.

The gene calls are TRBV15 and TRBJ2-2, with 9 nucleotides matching TRBD2. J was trimmed by 4 bases and V by 4 bases; bases with no gene match: 7. The germline CDR1 and CDR2 sequences are LNHNV and YYDKDF (reference sequence). This CDR3 is 16 amino acids long. In nucleotides, the CDR3 is TGTGCCACCAGCATCAAGAGACTAGCGGCCACCGGGGAGCTGTTTTTT. It encodes CATSIKRLAATGELFF.

The chain carries TRBV28 and TRBJ1-2; 8 bases are shared with TRBD1. Losses at the gene ends were 2 bases for V and 3 bases for J; bases not matched to a gene: 8. The CDR3 contains 16 residues. Looked up from germline, CDR1 is MDHEN and CDR2 is SYDVKM. The CDR3 protein is CASSLGGQGSDYGYTF. CDR3 DNA sequence: TGTGCCAGCAGTTTAGGAGGACAGGGTAGTGACTATGGCTACACCTTC.

V gene TRBV2 combines with J gene TRBJ2-6, with a weak D call TRBD1 (6 bases). CDR1 is SNHLY and CDR2 is FYNNEI in the germline V gene. The CDR3 is 15 residues long. V lost 5 bases and J lost 0, with 8 bases in between. DNA of the CDR3: TGTGCCAGCAGTCACAGGGTCTCTGGGGCCAACGTCCTGACTTTC. This codes for CASSHRVSGANVLTF.

This sequence joins TRBV29-1 and TRBJ1-2, with D perhaps matching TRBD1 (6 bases). The germline CDR1 and CDR2 sequences are SQVTM and ANQGSEA. The CDR3 consists of 12 residues. CDR3 in amino acids: CTTWAGAYGYTF. DNA of the CDR3: TGCACCACCTGGGCAGGGGCCTATGGCTACACCTTC.

This clone was seen only once. The rearrangement links TRBV6-1 to TRBJ2-7; D perhaps matches TRBD1 (6 bases). The CDR3 loop spans 14 amino acids. Per the germline V gene, CDR1 is MNHNS and CDR2 is SASEGT. Trimming took 7 bases from V and 0 from J, leaving 13 bases between them. The CDR3, as DNA: TGTGCCAGCACCGACAGGACAGCCTCCTACGAGCAGTACTTC. Translated: CASTDRTASYEQYF.

The genes are TRBV7-8 and TRBJ1-5; no definite D call. V gave up 0 bases and J gave up 0 bases, with 6 bases separating them. Germline V CDR1 and CDR2: SGHVS, FQNEAQ. CDR3 length: 15 residues. The CDR3: CASSLAGYSNQPQHF. The CDR3 DNA reads TGTGCCAGCAGCTTAGCGGGCTATAGCAATCAGCCCCAGCATTTT.

The chain has TRBV5-4 and TRBJ1-1; D not certain. CDR1 is SGHNT, CDR2 YYREEE, per germline (reference sequence). This CDR3 is built from 14 residues. V lost 4 bases and J lost 3, with 13 bases in between. CDR3 sequence: CASSNSVFDTEAFF. For the CDR3, the DNA is TGTGCCAGCAGCAACTCTGTGTTTGACACTGAAGCTTTCTTT.

This clone was seen only a few times. The chain joins TRBV4-2 to TRBJ1-5; D unresolved. Trimming cost V 0 bases and J 7 bases, with 7 bases left between them. This CDR3 has 13 amino acids. The germline CDR1 and CDR2 sequences are LGHNA and YNFKEQ. CDR3 nucleotide sequence: TGTGCCAGCAGCCAAGATACATCACAGCCCCAGCATTTT. Its protein product is CASSQDTSQPQHF.

This clone has just one count. The chain recombines TRBV19 with TRBJ1-2, with a tentative D call TRBD1 (6 bases). The length of the CDR3 is 15 residues. The V end was cut by 3 bases, the J end by 2 bases, with 13 bases between. Germline V gives CDR1 LNHDA, CDR2 SQIVND (reference sequence). DNA of the CDR3: TGTGCCAGTAGTATCCAAGACAGGTTCAACTATGGCTACACCTTC. Translation gives CASSIQDRFNYGYTF.

CDR3 DNA: TGTGCCAGCAGCTTGGACAGGGTTGGGGAAAAGACCCAGTACTTC. This gives the protein CASSLDRVGEKTQYF. V gene TRBV11-1 combines with J gene TRBJ2-5, with TRBD1 identical over 8 bases. This CDR3 spans 15 amino acids. The germline gives CDR1 SGHAT, CDR2 FQDESV (reference sequence). V lost 3 bases, J lost 6 bases, and 9 bases stayed unmatched. Together with reference TRBV11-1 and TRBJ2-5, the CDR3 gives the full variable domain: EAEVAQSPRYKITEKSQAVAFWCDPISGHATLYWYRQILGQGPELLVQFQDESVVDDSQLPKDRFSAERLKGVDSTLKIQPAELGDSAMYLCASSLDRVGEKTQYFGPGTRLLVL.

The chain links TRBV5-5 to TRBJ2-2; 9 nucleotides match TRBD1. The V segment lost 2 bases and the J segment 5 bases; nucleotides outside the gene matches: 10. Germline CDR1 reads SGHKS; CDR2 reads YYEKEE (reference sequence). CDR3 length: 17 amino acids. This chain's CDR3 is CASSFKGQGVVTGELFF. CDR3 DNA sequence: TGTGCCAGCAGCTTCAAGGGACAGGGAGTTGTTACCGGGGAGCTGTTTTTT. Using reference TRBV5-5 and TRBJ2-2 for the parts outside the CDR3, the full variable domain is DAGVTQSPTHLIKTRGQQVTLRCSPISGHKSVSWYQQVLGQGPQFIFQYYEKEERGRGNFPDRFSARQFPNYSSELNVNALLLGDSALYLCASSFKGQGVVTGELFFGEGSRLTVL.

This clone has just a few counts. This CDR3 is CASSFTGTNTEAFF. CDR3 bases: TGTGCCAGCAGCTTCACGGGGACTAACACTGAAGCTTTCTTT. The chain joins TRBV7-9 to TRBJ1-1; D is perhaps TRBD1 (5 bases). Trimming cost V 3 bases and J 2 bases, with 10 bases left between them. This CDR3 region has 14 residues. In germline, CDR1 is SEHNR, CDR2 FQNEAQ (reference sequence).

The rearrangement links TRBV6-6 to TRBJ2-5, with a weak D call TRBD2 (5 bases). V was clipped by 7 bases and J by 5 bases, with 11 bases between them. Germline CDR1 MNHNY, CDR2 SVGAGI (reference sequence). This CDR3 has 12 residues. The CDR3 spells CASTPGSETQYF. Here the CDR3 DNA reads TGTGCCAGCACCCCGGGGTCGGAGACCCAGTACTTC.

The chain employs TRBV13 and TRBJ2-5, with TRBD1 identical over 7 bases. The CDR3 extends over 17 amino acids. Trimming cost V 4 bases and J 2 bases; bases outside gene matches: 13. From germline, CDR1 is PRHDT and CDR2 FYEKMQ (reference sequence). CDR3 DNA: TGTGCCAGCAGCTCTAGGATCCGACAGGGCCCTCAAGAGACCCAGTACTTC. Translating gives CASSSRIRQGPQETQYF.

The CDR3 loop reads CASSPQQTNEKLFF. The CDR3 DNA reads as TGTGCCAGCTCACCACAACAGACTAATGAAAAACTGTTTTTT. The chain uses TRBV18 and TRBJ1-4; D remains ambiguous. The CDR3 spans 14 residues. V lost 1 base to trimming and J lost 2 bases, with 5 bases between them. The germline CDR1 and CDR2 sequences are KGHSH and LQKENI.

The chain combines TRBV7-9 with TRBJ2-7, with D tentatively TRBD2 (7 bases). The CDR3 sequence is 14 residues long. V dropped 1 base and J dropped 4 bases, with 11 bases sitting between them. The germline V gene encodes CDR1 SEHNR and CDR2 FQNEAQ (reference sequence). CDR3 in DNA: TGTGCCAGCAGCTTAGGAGGGGGAGGGTACGAGCAGTACTTC. Translating gives CASSLGGGGYEQYF.

The CDR3 loop is CASSLSLRGAYEQYF. The CDR3 region has the DNA TGTGCCAGCAGTCTGTCCCTACGGGGGGCCTACGAGCAGTACTTC. The chain recombines TRBV6-5 with TRBJ2-7; the match to TRBD2 covers 7 bases. The junction had 9 bases not matched to a gene; V was cut back by 5 bases and J by 2 bases. This CDR3 spans 15 amino acids. CDR1 and CDR2 from the germline V gene are MNHEY and SVGAGI.

V gene TRBV10-1 combines with J gene TRBJ2-7; possibly TRBD1 for D (5 bases). The CDR3 has 13 residues. Germline CDR1 and CDR2: WNHNN and SYGVQD (reference sequence). Trimming took 8 bases from V and 3 from J, leaving 14 bases between them. The CDR3 sequence is CASPLQASYEQYF. The DNA of the CDR3 is TGCGCCAGCCCATTACAGGCGAGCTACGAGCAGTACTTC.

The table lists this clone with a few counts. The V and J genes are TRBV6-6 and TRBJ1-5; no reliable D call. V lost 9 bases and J 8 bases, leaving 23 bases between the germline ends. CDR1 is MNHNY, CDR2 SVGAGI, per germline (reference sequence). This CDR3 has 15 amino acids. CDR3 protein: CASWNRPTGGEPQHF. As DNA, the CDR3 is TGTGCCAGTTGGAACCGACCCACCGGTGGAGAGCCCCAGCATTTT.

The genes are TRBV5-1 and TRBJ1-1; D call uncertain. Trimming pared 1 base from V and 0 bases from J, leaving 4 bases between. Germline V CDR1 and CDR2: SGHRS, YFSETQ. This CDR3 has 13 amino acids. DNA for the CDR3: TGCGCCAGCAGCTTGAATATGAACACTGAAGCTTTCTTT. Protein product: CASSLNMNTEAFF.

V is TRBV7-2 and J is TRBJ2-5; a possible D gene is TRBD2 (5 bases). Germline lookup yields CDR1 SGHTA and CDR2 FQGNSA. The CDR3 runs 17 residues. With 2 bases removed from V and 3 bases from J, the gap between germline ends came to 19 bases. The CDR3 loop reads CASSLRWGAGNKETQYF. In DNA, the CDR3 is TGTGCCAGCAGCTTAAGGTGGGGTGCCGGGAATAAAGAGACCCAGTACTTC.

The rearrangement joins TRBV19 to TRBJ2-7; D possibly corresponds to TRBD1 (5 bases). The CDR3 consists of 13 residues. CDR1 is LNHDA, CDR2 SQIVND, per germline (reference sequence). The ends were cut back, 2 bases at V and 2 bases at J, with 7 bases in the middle. Here the CDR3 reads CASSITGAYEQYF. The CDR3 DNA is TGTGCCAGTAGTATAACAGGAGCCTACGAGCAGTACTTC.

This CDR3 reads CASSVRQGSEQYF. Here the CDR3 DNA reads TGTGCCAGCAGCGTAAGACAGGGCTCCGAGCAGTACTTC. V gene TRBV5-8 combines with J gene TRBJ2-7; TRBD1 aligns across 7 bases. Trimming removed 4 bases from V and 6 bases from J; junction bases left unmatched: 7. Germline loops: CDR1 SGHTS, CDR2 YDEGEE. The CDR3 runs to 13 residues.

The chain carries TRBV6-1 and TRBJ1-5; the match to TRBD1 covers 7 bases. There are 15 residues in the CDR3. Trimming removed 5 bases from V and 0 bases from J; junction bases left unmatched: 4. Germline CDR1 and CDR2: MNHNS and SASEGT. The CDR3 DNA reads TGTGCCAGCAGTCCGGGGACAGATAGCAATCAGCCCCAGCATTTT. It is translated as CASSPGTDSNQPQHF.

CDR3 amino acids: CAAGRADTDTQYF. The CDR3 nucleotides are TGTGCCGCAGGCAGGGCAGACACAGATACGCAGTATTTT. The chain carries TRBV28 and TRBJ2-3, with D perhaps matching TRBD1 (5 bases). Germline V gene data show CDR1 as MDHEN and CDR2 as SYDVKM. The CDR3 totals 13 residues. The V end lost 11 bases, the J end lost 2 bases, and 14 bases lay between the germline ends.